These 15 T cell receptor beta chains originate from one sample sequenced in a study of cytomegalovirus exposure and HLA in healthy donors. Amplification used 60 Vbeta primers and 13 Jbeta primers. Data came from immunoSEQ multiplex PCR; TCRdb stores just in-frame clones and leaves some out. The sample lists 200,000 to 250,000 clones, 70% to 85% occurring once. Sequencing was performed on PBMCs. The receptors were gathered from a middle-aged woman in good health and CMV-seronegative.

A remark on this clone: The same CDR3 arises from other DNA sequences in this sample as well. V usage is TRBV30 and J usage is TRBJ2-1; D remains unclear. In germline, CDR1 is GTSNPN, CDR2 SVGIG (reference sequence). The CDR3 covers 14 residues. With 3 bases removed from V and 3 bases from J, the gap between germline ends came to 12 bases. The CDR3 spells CAWSVQILYNEQFF. The CDR3 DNA follows: TGTGCCTGGAGCGTACAGATCCTCTACAATGAGCAGTTCTTC.

The chain couples TRBV7-9 to TRBJ1-2; 8 nucleotides match TRBD1. After removal of 5 bases from V and 2 bases from J, the junction contained 4 bases not matched to a gene. The CDR3 runs to 14 residues. Germline V CDR1 and CDR2: SEHNR, FQNEAQ (reference sequence). The DNA of the CDR3 is TGTGCCAGCAGCCAACAGGGGGAAAACTATGGCTACACCTTC. It specifies CASSQQGENYGYTF.

This chain connects TRBV27 to TRBJ1-6; 9 bases map to TRBD1. V lost 4 bases and J lost 10; bases outside the gene matches: 14. The CDR3 runs 17 residues. Germline CDR1 is MNHEY and CDR2 is SMNVEV (reference sequence). The CDR3 sequence: CASSSPGQGKVGSPLHF. The CDR3 region has the DNA TGTGCCAGCAGTTCCCCGGGACAGGGAAAGGTTGGCTCACCCCTCCACTTT.

The gene calls are TRBV7-2 and TRBJ1-3; a possible D gene is TRBD1 (6 bases). The V end was cut by 0 bases, the J end by 0 bases, with 9 bases between. Per germline, CDR1 SGHTA and CDR2 FQGNSA. This CDR3 spans 16 amino acids. The CDR3 nucleotides read TGTGCCAGCAGCTTAGCAGGCAGGGGCTCTGGAAACACCATATATTTT. Residues: CASSLAGRGSGNTIYF. Based on the CDR3 plus reference TRBV7-2 and TRBJ1-3, the full variable domain is GAGVSQSPSNKVTEKGKDVELRCDPISGHTALYWYRQSLGQGLEFLIYFQGNSAPDKSGLPSDRFSAERTGGSVSTLTIQRTQQEDSAVYLCASSLAGRGSGNTIYFGEGSWLTVV.

The genes are TRBV4-3 and TRBJ1-1, with TRBD1 as a possible D gene (5 bases). Germline CDR1 and CDR2: LGHNA and YSLEER. V shed 4 bases and J shed 0 bases, with 15 bases lying between them. The CDR3 contains 16 residues. This chain's CDR3 is CASSPTGGVLNTEAFF. DNA of the CDR3: TGCGCCAGCAGCCCTACGGGAGGGGTCCTGAACACTGAAGCTTTCTTT.

Here the CDR3 reads CASSLGQGVGSNTEAFF. The DNA of the CDR3 is TGCGCCAGCAGCTTAGGACAGGGGGTTGGAAGCAACACTGAAGCTTTCTTT. The chain recombines TRBV5-1 with TRBJ1-1; TRBD1 aligns across 10 bases. The CDR3 extends over 17 amino acids. With V trimmed by 2 bases and J by 2 bases, 9 bases remained unmatched. CDR1 and CDR2 from the germline V gene are SGHRS and YFSETQ.

The chain is built from TRBV30 and TRBJ1-1; perhaps TRBD1 as D (6 bases). This CDR3 is 13 amino acids long. Germline CDR1 reads GTSNPN; CDR2 reads SVGIG (reference sequence). Trimming removed 2 bases at V and 4 bases at J, with 11 bases between. The CDR3 sequence is CAWSYGGGTEAFF. In DNA form, the CDR3 reads TGTGCCTGGAGTTATGGGGGCGGCACTGAAGCTTTCTTT.

The chain recombines TRBV5-1 with TRBJ1-1; no clear D. The germline gives CDR1 SGHRS, CDR2 YFSETQ. This CDR3 has 17 amino acids. V lost 4 bases to trimming and J lost 2 bases, with 21 bases between them. In nucleotides, the CDR3 is TGCGCCAGCAGCCAGCAGTCCCTGGTCGCAGGCAACACTGAAGCTTTCTTT. It is translated as CASSQQSLVAGNTEAFF.

This sequence joins TRBV5-6 and TRBJ2-7, with a tentative D call TRBD1 (6 bases). The CDR3 extends over 14 amino acids. V gave up 2 bases and J gave up 0 bases, with 9 bases separating them. The germline CDR1 and CDR2 sequences are SGHDT and YYEEEE. CDR3: CASSLGGLSYEQYF. CDR3 sequence (DNA): TGTGCCAGCAGCTTAGGGGGTCTCTCCTACGAGCAGTACTTC. The full variable domain, completed using reference TRBV5-6 and TRBJ2-7, is DAGVTQSPTHLIKTRGQQVTLRCSPKSGHDTVSWYQQALGQGPQFIFQYYEEEERQRGNFPDRFSGHQFPNYSSELNVNALLLGDSALYLCASSLGGLSYEQYFGPGTRLTVT.

V gene TRBV7-8 combines with J gene TRBJ2-2; D may be TRBD2 (6 bases). Germline V gene lookup returns CDR1 SGHVS and CDR2 FQNEAQ. Trimming pared 1 base from V and 6 bases from J, leaving 9 bases between. The CDR3 has 14 amino acids. The CDR3 is CASSLVREAGELFF. For the CDR3, the DNA is TGTGCCAGCAGCTTAGTCAGGGAGGCCGGGGAGCTGTTTTTT.

This CDR3 reads CASSLSGSNQPQHF. The DNA of the CDR3 is TGTGCCAGCAGCCTTAGCGGGAGCAATCAGCCCCAGCATTTT. This chain joins TRBV6-1 and TRBJ1-5; D is uncertain. Trimming removed 6 bases at V and 1 base at J, with 10 bases between. The CDR3 spans 14 residues. Germline CDR1 is MNHNS and CDR2 is SASEGT.

As regards this clone: The sample has other DNA sequences that encode this CDR3 too. This sequence joins TRBV6-1 and TRBJ2-7; maybe TRBD1 (5 bases). The germline V and J ends were trimmed by 10 bases and 7 bases, with 23 bases remaining between them. The CDR3 has 14 amino acids. CDR1 is MNHNS and CDR2 is SASEGT in the germline V gene. For the CDR3, the DNA is TGTGCCACCTTCCCTGGGGCAGAACGAAGGGAGCAGTACTTC. Translation: CATFPGAERREQYF.

V is TRBV30 and J is TRBJ2-3, with D perhaps matching TRBD1 (5 bases). V lost 2 bases, J lost 6 bases, and 6 bases lay in between. Looked up from germline, CDR1 is GTSNPN and CDR2 is SVGIG (reference sequence). This CDR3 has 11 amino acids. Here the CDR3 DNA reads TGTGCCTGGAGTAGGGGTGATACGCAGTATTTT. Amino acids: CAWSRGDTQYF.

The chain joins TRBV30 to TRBJ2-7; D might be TRBD1 (5 bases). The CDR3 extends over 14 amino acids. CDR1 and CDR2 (germline): GTSNPN, SVGIG (reference sequence). The V and J ends lost 0 bases and 3 bases respectively, with 12 bases between them. The CDR3 DNA reads as TGTGCCTGGAGTGTACGTCTAGGGGACTACGAGCAGTACTTC. Translating it yields CAWSVRLGDYEQYF.

The chain uses TRBV9 and TRBJ2-7, with D possibly being TRBD2 (5 bases). CDR3 size: 14 residues. Trimming took 4 bases from V and 4 from J, leaving 15 bases between them. Germline V gene sequence: CDR1 SGDLS, CDR2 YYNGEE. The CDR3 DNA reads TGTGCCAGCAGCCCGCGGACTGAGAATTACGAGCAGTACTTC. Residues: CASSPRTENYEQYF.